The next 30 T cell receptor beta chains were all read from a single sample in a study of T cells in Graves' hyperthyroidism and ophthalmopathy (dated by TCRdb to between 2018 and 2020). Library construction relied on multiplex PCR. Instrument on record: Illumina HiSeq 2000. The TCR beta CDR3 regions were amplified from RNA transcripts. The TCR CDR3 was subjected to a first round of RT-PCR using the HTBI primer set and the Qiagen OneStep RT-PCR kit. TCRdb applied fastp at Q25 and MiXCR to the public reads, then kept only in-frame beta chains. Every distinct CDR3 protein forms one entry, paired with its most common genes and DNA. The table for this sample lists under 30,000 distinct CDR3 sequences; about half of them were counted only once. About 25% of the sample rests with the top ten. What was sequenced was blood. The source is a middle-aged woman with Graves' hyperthyroidism that later progressed to Graves' ophthalmopathy.

This clonotype was observed many times. This rearrangement joins TRBV5-1 to TRBJ1-4; tentatively, D is TRBD1 (5 bases). CDR1 and CDR2 from the germline V gene are SGHRS and YFSETQ. The CDR3 consists of 13 residues. V was shortened by 2 bases and J by 6 bases, with 8 bases between the two germline ends. CDR3 sequence (DNA): TGCGCCAGCAGCTTTACGGGGGATGAAAAACTGTTTTTT. Amino acid sequence: CASSFTGDEKLFF.

This chain joins TRBV29-1 and TRBJ2-3; the D gene is possibly TRBD1 (6 bases). The CDR3 loop spans 14 amino acids. Germline values: CDR1 SQVTM, CDR2 ANQGSEA. V was clipped by 6 bases and J by 0 bases, with 13 bases between them. In DNA form, the CDR3 reads TGCAGCGTCACCGGGACAACTAGCACAGATACGCAGTATTTT. Its translation: CSVTGTTSTDTQYF.

The chain joins TRBV4-1 to TRBJ2-7; TRBD1 matches 7 bases. V was pared by 1 base and J by 2 bases, with 2 bases of the junction left unmatched. Germline CDR1 MGHRA, CDR2 YSYEKL. This CDR3 is 14 amino acids long. This chain's CDR3 is CASSQVQGTYEQYF. The CDR3 DNA reads TGCGCCAGCAGCCAAGTACAGGGGACCTACGAGCAGTACTTC.

This clonotype has ten or more counts. The rearrangement joins TRBV28 to TRBJ2-7, with 10 bases identical to TRBD1. This CDR3 comprises 18 residues. Trimming at V came to 3 bases and at J to 2 bases, leaving 13 bases not matched to a gene. Germline-derived CDR1 and CDR2 are MDHEN and SYDVKM. CDR3 loop: CASSFGGGQGTLTYEQYF. The CDR3 nucleotides are TGTGCCAGCAGTTTTGGAGGGGGACAGGGGACCTTAACCTACGAGCAGTACTTC. Full variable domain (remainder filled in from reference TRBV28 and TRBJ2-7): DVKVTQSSRYLVKRTGEKVFLECVQDMDHENMFWYRQDPGLGLRLIYFSYDVKMKEKGDIPEGYSVSREKKERFSLILESASTNQTSMYLCASSFGGGQGTLTYEQYFGPGTRLTVT.

CDR3 residues: CASSPRVAVKETQYF. The CDR3 DNA reads as TGTGCCAGCAGTCCCCGGGTAGCGGTTAAAGAGACCCAGTACTTC. This chain joins TRBV6-1 and TRBJ2-5, with a possible D match to TRBD2 (6 bases). V gave up 5 bases and J gave up 3 bases, with 16 bases separating them. Per germline, CDR1 MNHNS and CDR2 SASEGT. The CDR3 extends over 15 amino acids.

J is TRBJ1-1 and V is TRBV5-1, with 7 positions matching TRBD1. Germline V gives CDR1 SGHRS, CDR2 YFSETQ. This CDR3 has 14 amino acids. J gave up 6 bases and V 5 bases, and 10 bases lay outside the gene matches. CDR3 in DNA: TGCGCCAGCAGTAATCAACAGGGGACGCCTGAAGCTTTCTTT. Translating it yields CASSNQQGTPEAFF.

As to this clonotype: The conserved final phenylalanine or tryptophan is absent from the CDR3, which likely points to a read error. V usage is TRBV2 and J usage is TRBJ2-1; a possible D gene is TRBD1 (5 bases). CDR1 is SNHLY and CDR2 is FYNNEI in the germline V gene. The CDR3 has 14 residues. V was cut by 7 bases and J by 6 bases, with 16 bases left in between. CDR3 in DNA: TGTGCCAGCAAAGGTAGGACATCCCGCAATGAGCAGTTCCTC. This sequence encodes CASKGRTSRNEQFL.

This clonotype was detected ten times or more. The chain uses TRBV5-8 and TRBJ2-5; either TRBD1 or TRBD2 may supply D (5 bases each). In germline, CDR1 is SGHTS, CDR2 YDEGEE. The V end was cut by 2 bases, the J end by 4 bases, with 12 bases between. CDR3 length equals 14 residues. The CDR3 spells CASSFYAGRETQYF. In nucleotides, the CDR3 is TGTGCCAGCAGCTTTTACGCAGGGAGAGAGACCCAGTACTTC.

A remark on this clonotype: A junction boundary mismatches the germline segment, possibly from a read error. The chain links TRBV5-1 to TRBJ2-2; 10 nucleotides match TRBD1. The germline CDR1 and CDR2 sequences are SGHRS and YFSETQ. The CDR3 is 15 amino acids. CDR3 DNA: TGCGCCAGCAGCGCCGGGACAGGGGAAGCCGGGGAGCTGTTTTTC. Protein: CASSAGTGEAGELFF.

This rearrangement joins TRBV7-9 to TRBJ1-2; TRBD1 might be the D (6 bases). CDR3 size: 13 residues. Germline V gene lookup returns CDR1 SEHNR and CDR2 FQNEAQ (reference sequence). Between the trimmed V and J ends, which lost 1 base and 5 bases, there was a span of 8 bases. CDR3 DNA sequence: TGTGCCAGCAGCTTAGGGACAGCGTATGGCTACACCTTC. It translates to CASSLGTAYGYTF.

This clonotype is termed medium-sized. J is TRBJ2-1 and V is TRBV15, with a tentative D call TRBD2 (6 bases). V shed 3 bases and J shed 2 bases, with 17 bases lying between them. CDR3 size: 17 residues. Looked up from germline, CDR1 is LNHNV and CDR2 is YYDKDF (reference sequence). The chain's CDR3 is CATSSDRRLATYNEQFF. The CDR3 coding sequence is TGTGCCACCAGCAGTGATCGGAGGCTAGCGACCTACAATGAGCAGTTCTTC.

This clonotype has at least ten counts. This sequence joins TRBV11-1 and TRBJ2-2, with D hard to call. The CDR3 spans 15 residues. In germline, CDR1 is SGHAT, CDR2 FQDESV (reference sequence). V was trimmed by 1 base and J by 3 bases, leaving 9 bases between them. In DNA form, the CDR3 reads TGTGCCAGCAGCTTAGGGGGAATATACACCGGGGAGCTGTTTTTT. It specifies CASSLGGIYTGELFF.

This clonotype was found many times. The chain recombines TRBV6-5 with TRBJ1-4; D is possibly TRBD1 (6 bases). Germline V CDR1 and CDR2: MNHEY, SVGAGI. The CDR3 extends over 17 amino acids. The V end lost 6 bases, the J end lost 6 bases, and 23 bases lay between the germline ends. CDR3 residues: CASSTKKGGSWDEKLFF. In DNA form, the CDR3 reads TGTGCCAGCAGCACCAAAAAAGGGGGATCGTGGGATGAAAAACTGTTTTTT.

This clonotype was recorded once. The chain has TRBV20-1 and TRBJ2-3, with 9 bases lining up with TRBD2. The germline V gene encodes CDR1 DFQATT and CDR2 SNEGSKA (reference sequence). With 3 bases clipped from V and 8 bases from J, the junction kept 9 bases outside the gene matches. The CDR3 covers 14 residues. In DNA form, the CDR3 reads TGCAGTGCTAGTTTTTTAGCGGGAGATGGTACGCAGTATTTT. This translates into CSASFLAGDGTQYF.

This clonotype was recorded at least ten times. The chain recombines TRBV30 with TRBJ2-7, with D unclear. V shed 1 base and J shed 7 bases, with 11 bases lying between them. Per germline, CDR1 GTSNPN and CDR2 SVGIG (reference sequence). This CDR3 region has 12 residues. Here the CDR3 reads CAWSDLLWEQYF. The CDR3 DNA follows: TGTGCCTGGAGTGATCTCCTGTGGGAGCAGTACTTC.

By proportion, this clonotype is medium-sized (0.01 to 0.1%). V usage is TRBV10-3 and J usage is TRBJ2-7; D is undetermined. This CDR3 comprises 14 residues. The ends were cut back, 5 bases at V and 0 bases at J, with 11 bases in the middle. In germline, CDR1 is ENHRY, CDR2 SYGVKD. The CDR3: CAISSLPRSYEQYF. CDR3 DNA sequence: TGTGCCATCAGTTCACTCCCGCGCTCCTACGAGCAGTACTTC.

V and J are TRBV5-8 and TRBJ2-5; a weak D match, TRBD2 (6 bases). The CDR3 is 13 residues long. Trimming took 4 bases from V and 2 from J, leaving 9 bases between them. Germline V CDR1 and CDR2: SGHTS, YDEGEE. The CDR3 sequence is CASSLGTQETQYF. In nucleotides, the CDR3 is TGTGCCAGCAGCCTCGGGACTCAAGAGACCCAGTACTTC.

The genes are TRBV24-1 and TRBJ2-1, with 7 bases that match TRBD1. Per the germline V gene, CDR1 is KGHDR and CDR2 is SFDVKD. The CDR3 extends over 13 amino acids. V shed 9 bases, J shed 3 bases, and the junction held 4 bases outside the gene matches. As DNA, the CDR3 is TGTGCCACCGGGGCAGGGGGCTACAATGAGCAGTTCTTC. It yields the protein CATGAGGYNEQFF.

This clonotype occurred once. This sequence joins TRBV5-1 and TRBJ1-2; 10 nucleotides match TRBD1. The CDR3 has 13 amino acids. Unmatched junction bases numbered 5, after V lost 4 bases and J lost 8 bases. Germline loops: CDR1 SGHRS, CDR2 YFSETQ. In DNA, the CDR3 is TGCGCCAGCAGCCTCGGACAGGGGGTAGGCTACACCTTC. Translating it yields CASSLGQGVGYTF.

This clonotype came up a few times. J is TRBJ2-1 and V is TRBV18, with D tentatively TRBD2 (6 bases). V shed 6 bases and J shed 1 base, with 13 bases lying between them. Germline loops: CDR1 KGHSH, CDR2 LQKENI. The CDR3 is made up of 15 amino acids. CDR3 sequence reads: CASSPSVGSYNEQFF. CDR3 coding DNA: TGTGCCAGCTCGCCTAGCGTCGGGTCCTACAATGAGCAGTTCTTC.

This clonotype was detected ten times or more. It may be a read error: a sequence one base away is much more abundant. In DNA, the CDR3 is TGTGCCAGCGGCCATCGGGGACAGCGCCAAGAGACCCAGTACTTC. Its translation is CASGHRGQRQETQYF. The J gene is TRBJ2-5, the V gene TRBV5-5; 7 positions agree with TRBD1. After removal of 7 bases from V and 1 base from J, the junction contained 10 bases not matched to a gene. CDR1 and CDR2 from the germline V gene are SGHKS and YYEKEE (reference sequence). This CDR3 has 15 residues.

This clonotype occurred a few times. This chain joins TRBV10-3 and TRBJ2-3, with a weak D call TRBD2 (6 bases). The germline V and J ends were trimmed by 7 bases and 2 bases, with 10 bases remaining between them. The germline CDR1 and CDR2 sequences are ENHRY and SYGVKD. There are 13 residues in the CDR3. CDR3 sequence: CAIKGGNTDTQYF. CDR3 bases: TGTGCCATCAAAGGCGGGAACACAGATACGCAGTATTTT.

J is TRBJ2-1 and V is TRBV14, with TRBD2 matching over 10 bases. Trimming removed 4 bases from V and 8 bases from J; junction bases left unmatched: 8. Germline V gene lookup returns CDR1 SGHDN and CDR2 FVKESK. CDR3 length: 15 amino acids. The CDR3 bases are TGTGCCAGCAGCCCAGCGGGGGGGGGGGGCTATGAGCAGTTCTTC. Protein product: CASSPAGGGGYEQFF.

The V call is TRBV11-2, the J call TRBJ2-7, with TRBD2 matching 13 bases. V shed 9 bases, J shed 5 bases, and the junction held 19 bases outside the gene matches. The CDR3 totals 18 residues. Germline loops: CDR1 SGHAT, CDR2 FQNNGV. CDR3 DNA: TGTGCCAGGGGTGGCGGACTAGCGGGAGCAGAATCATTCCACGAGCAGTACTTC. Encoded protein: CARGGGLAGAESFHEQYF.

This clonotype is judged large. The chain combines TRBV10-3 with TRBJ2-2, with TRBD1 identical over 7 bases. The CDR3 is 14 residues long. Germline CDR1 is ENHRY and CDR2 is SYGVKD. V shed 4 bases and J 6 bases; nucleotides not matched to a gene: 5. The CDR3 DNA sequence: TGTGCCATCAGTGGGGACAGTCGAGCCGGGGAGCTGTTTTTT. Its protein product is CAISGDSRAGELFF.

With respect to this clonotype: One junction end disagrees with the germline gene, perhaps due to a read error. This sequence joins TRBV5-5 and TRBJ2-7; 7 nucleotides match TRBD1. Per germline, CDR1 SGHKS and CDR2 YYEKEE (reference sequence). This CDR3 has 11 amino acids. Written as DNA, the CDR3 is TGTGCCAGCAGCTCGATGACAGGGTCGTCCTTC. It codes for CASSSMTGSSF.

A remark on this clonotype: One end of the junction fails to match germline, which may point to a read error. The chain has TRBV6-6 and TRBJ2-1; TRBD2 agrees at 7 bases. Germline loops: CDR1 MNHNY, CDR2 SVGAGI (reference sequence). The CDR3 runs to 17 residues. CDR3 in amino acids: CASGYPSPSGLYNEQFF. DNA for the CDR3: TGTGCCAGCGGTTACCCAAGCCCTAGCGGCCTCTACAATGAGCAGTTCTTC.

The V and J genes are TRBV20-1 and TRBJ1-1; 7 bases are a match to TRBD1. This CDR3 has 15 residues. The ends lost 3 bases at V and 1 base at J; junction bases unmatched: 8. Per germline, CDR1 DFQATT and CDR2 SNEGSKA (reference sequence). In DNA form, the CDR3 reads TGCAGTGCTAGTGATAGGGGGCAGAGGAACACTGAAGCTTTCTTT. Protein sequence: CSASDRGQRNTEAFF.

This chain uses TRBV6-1 with TRBJ2-7; 10 bases align to TRBD1. Germline V lookup: CDR1 MNHNS, CDR2 SASEGT. The CDR3 runs 16 residues. Trimming removed 5 bases from V and 5 bases from J; junction bases left unmatched: 12. The CDR3 nucleotides are TGTGCCAGCAGTTCGTTCCCGGACAGGGGGACCGACGAGCAGTACTTC. Translated: CASSSFPDRGTDEQYF.

This clonotype was counted at least ten times. This sequence joins TRBV11-1 and TRBJ1-5; D not certain. From germline, CDR1 is SGHAT and CDR2 FQDESV (reference sequence). The CDR3 is 16 residues long. Trimming stripped 2 bases from V and 5 bases from J, with 16 bases between. The CDR3 bases are TGTGCCAGCAGCTTAAGCGGACGGCGTCCTGATCAGCCCCAGCATTTT. Translating it yields CASSLSGRRPDQPQHF.